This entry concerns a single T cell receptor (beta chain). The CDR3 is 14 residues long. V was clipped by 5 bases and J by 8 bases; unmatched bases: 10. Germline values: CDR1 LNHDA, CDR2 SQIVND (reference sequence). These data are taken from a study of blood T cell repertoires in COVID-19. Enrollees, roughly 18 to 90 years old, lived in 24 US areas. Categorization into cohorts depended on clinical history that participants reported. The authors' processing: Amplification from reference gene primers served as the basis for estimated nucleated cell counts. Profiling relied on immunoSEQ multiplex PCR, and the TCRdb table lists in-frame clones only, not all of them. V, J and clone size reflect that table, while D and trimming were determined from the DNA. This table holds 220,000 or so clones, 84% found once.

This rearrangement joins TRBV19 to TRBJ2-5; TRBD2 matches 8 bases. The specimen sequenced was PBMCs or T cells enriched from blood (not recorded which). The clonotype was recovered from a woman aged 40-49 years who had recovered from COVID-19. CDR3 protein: CASSPVGLGGTQYF. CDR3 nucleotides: TGTGCCAGTAGTCCCGTGGGACTAGGGGGAACCCAGTACTTC.